The clone carrying this TCR beta chain occurred once. This sample stems from a study of T cell repertoires in cytomegalovirus infection. TCRdb re-derived calls from the reads in MiXCR, one entry per CDR3 protein. The profile covers roughly 100,000 distinct CDR3 sequences, with approximately 16% appearing a single time and less than 10% taken by the ten largest. The CDR3 is made up of 13 amino acids. CDR1 is SGHDN and CDR2 is FVKESK in the germline V gene. V was shortened by 9 bases and J by 5 bases, with 15 bases between the two germline ends. The chain recombines TRBV14 with TRBJ2-3, with D perhaps TRBD2 (7 bases). The specimen was PBMCs. This TCR derives from a human donor in good health (CMV status not recorded). Some clones in this sample may be carry-over from other donors' samples. The CDR3, as DNA: TGTGCCAGACCGGGGGGCTGCGGAGATACGCAGTATTTT. It specifies CARPGGCGDTQYF.